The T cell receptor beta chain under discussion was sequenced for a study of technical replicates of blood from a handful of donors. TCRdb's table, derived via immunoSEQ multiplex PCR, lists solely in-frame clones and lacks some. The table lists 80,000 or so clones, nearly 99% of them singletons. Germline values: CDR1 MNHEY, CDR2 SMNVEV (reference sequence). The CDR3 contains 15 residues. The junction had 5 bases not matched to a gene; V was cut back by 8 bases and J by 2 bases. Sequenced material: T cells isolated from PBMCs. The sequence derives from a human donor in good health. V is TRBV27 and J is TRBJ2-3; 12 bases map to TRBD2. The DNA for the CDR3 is TGTGCCAGCGGGCTAGCGGGAGGGATCACAGATACGCAGTATTTT. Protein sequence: CASGLAGGITDTQYF.